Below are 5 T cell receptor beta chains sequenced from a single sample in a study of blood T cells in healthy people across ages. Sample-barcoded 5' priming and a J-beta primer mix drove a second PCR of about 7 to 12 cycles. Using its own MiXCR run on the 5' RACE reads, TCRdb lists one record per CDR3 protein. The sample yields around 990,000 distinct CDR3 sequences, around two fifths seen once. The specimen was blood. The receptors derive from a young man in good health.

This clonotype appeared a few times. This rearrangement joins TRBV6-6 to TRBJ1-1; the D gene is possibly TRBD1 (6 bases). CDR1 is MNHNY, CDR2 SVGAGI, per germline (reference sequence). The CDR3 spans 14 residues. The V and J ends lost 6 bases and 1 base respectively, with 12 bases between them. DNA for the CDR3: TGTGCCAGCAGCGGGAGGGGGAAGAACACTGAAGCTTTCTTT. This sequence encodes CASSGRGKNTEAFF.

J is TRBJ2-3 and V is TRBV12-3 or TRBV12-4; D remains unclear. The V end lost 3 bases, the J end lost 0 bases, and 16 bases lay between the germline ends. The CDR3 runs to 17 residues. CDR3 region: CASSFVSDVFSTDTQYF. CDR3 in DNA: TGTGCCAGCAGTTTCGTCTCGGATGTATTTAGCACAGATACGCAGTATTTT.

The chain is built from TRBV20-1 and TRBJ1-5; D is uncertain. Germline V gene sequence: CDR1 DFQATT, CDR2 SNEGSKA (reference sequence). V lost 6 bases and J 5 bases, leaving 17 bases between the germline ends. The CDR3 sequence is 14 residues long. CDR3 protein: CSAEVREGDQPQHF. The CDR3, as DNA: TGCAGTGCAGAGGTCCGGGAAGGCGATCAGCCCCAGCATTTT.

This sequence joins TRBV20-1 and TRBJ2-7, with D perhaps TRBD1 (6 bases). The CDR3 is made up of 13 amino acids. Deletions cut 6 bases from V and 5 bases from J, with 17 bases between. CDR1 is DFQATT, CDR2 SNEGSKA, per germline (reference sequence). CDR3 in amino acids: CSARGQYIHEQYF. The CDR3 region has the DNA TGCAGTGCCAGGGGCCAATATATCCACGAGCAGTACTTC.

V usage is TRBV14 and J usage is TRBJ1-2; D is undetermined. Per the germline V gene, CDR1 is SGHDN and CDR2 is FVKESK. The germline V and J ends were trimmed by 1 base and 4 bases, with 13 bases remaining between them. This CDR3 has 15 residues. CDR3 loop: CASSQGSPRVYGYTF. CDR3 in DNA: TGTGCCAGCAGCCAAGGATCCCCCAGAGTCTATGGCTACACCTTC.